This T cell receptor beta chain emerged from a study of T cells in Graves' hyperthyroidism and ophthalmopathy. The table lists this clonotype with many counts. What it recognizes is unknown. From RNA transcripts, TCR beta CDR3 regions were amplified. The HTBI primer set was used in a first-round RT-PCR of the TCR CDR3. TCRdb ran MiXCR on the multiplex PCR reads and lists one entry per CDR3 protein. Of roughly 700,000 distinct CDR3 sequences in the sample, roughly 15% were seen once. The patients, who ranged from 18 to 65 in age, presented with newly diagnosed hyperthyroidism lasting under 2 months. Used for diagnoses were clinical symptoms, serum thyroxine and TRAb, thyroid ultrasound and orbital computed tomography. Germline V gene lookup returns CDR1 GTSNPN and CDR2 SVGIG (reference sequence). This CDR3 comprises 14 residues. V dropped 0 bases and J dropped 2 bases, with 8 bases sitting between them.

Study-wide points: Most clonotypes that expanded in the thyroid above 0.001 also showed up in blood.

The V call is TRBV30, the J call TRBJ1-5; maybe TRBD1 (5 bases). The sequence came from a woman between 18 and 29 years old with Graves' hyperthyroidism. What was sequenced was blood. CDR3 loop: CAWSVSRGNQPQHF. The CDR3 DNA sequence: TGTGCCTGGAGTGTAAGCAGGGGCAATCAGCCCCAGCATTTT.